This paragraph reports one T cell receptor beta chain. This clonotype showed up just a few times. Its cognate antigen has yet to be identified. Qualities for individual bases were not recorded, and no much larger clone is one base off. From cysteine to phenylalanine, the CDR3 is 14 amino acids long. The only DNA kept is the CDR3, 42 bases in frame from the first base. Here V drops 7 bases and J drops 3 bases, and the junction holds 9 bases not matched to any gene. The germline V gene provides CDR1 SQVTM and CDR2 ANQGSEA. The sample is drawn from a study of T-cell memory formation after mild COVID-19 (dated by TCRdb to about 2021). Broadly, across the study: Most TCR sequence clusters were specific to one of the two donors. Longitudinal TCRalpha and TCRbeta repertoire sequencing tracked T-cell clones expanding and contracting after mild COVID-19 in a couple of donors. Two young, previously healthy adult volunteers made up the cohort, one male and one female.

TCRdb shows the sequencer as Illumina NovaSeq 6000. TCRalpha and TCRbeta cDNA libraries were constructed by 5'RACE with constant-segment primers, with sample barcodes and unique molecular identifiers being introduced. RNA was extracted from every sample with Trizol reagent. Amplification of the libraries took two PCR steps, and the second step added a second sample barcode plus Illumina TruSeq adapters. Sequencing of libraries was performed on an Illumina NovaSeq with 2 x 150 bp paired-end reads. Per the original workflow: Demultiplexing of reads and collapsing into UMI-guided consensus sequences were performed with migec v1.2.7. Using mixcr v2.1.11, UMI consensuses were aligned to TRA and TRB V and J templates and then assembled into clonotypes. Clonotypes were classified as expanded or contracted when called significant by both edgeR and NoisET, with noise models trained on biological replicates. edgeR calls used a false discovery rate-adjusted p below 0.01 and a log2 fold-change threshold of 1. As an exploratory analysis of dynamics, max-normalized trajectories of the 1000 most abundant clonotypes were examined with PCA combined with hierarchical clustering. Separately sequenced CD4+ and CD8+ repertoires were used to assign the CD4 or CD8 phenotype of responding clones. TCRdb itself trimmed the public reads at Q25 with fastp, ran MiXCR and retained productive beta chains. Rows with one shared CDR3 protein collapse into an entry with the most common genes and DNA. The V and J calls come from TCRdb's annotation, not from the publication. Across this sample there are fewer than 450,000 distinct CDR3 sequences, with 24% seen only once. The top ten clones comprise around 8.1% of the sample.

Ficoll-Paque density gradient centrifugation was the method used to isolate PBMCs. Overall results and qualifications from the work: SARS-CoV-2 specificity was not confirmed for the second-wave clones peaking on day 37. Some responding clones were detected in pre-infection memory, suggesting pre-existing cross-reactive memory T cells joined the SARS-CoV-2 response. Only two mild cases were covered in the study, and larger cohorts including severe cases with pre-infection samples were considered necessary. Contracting CD4+ clones were located mainly in the CM and EM memory subsets, whereas CD8+ clones were found to be enriched in EMRA. Clones contracting from day 15 to 85 had balanced CD4/CD8 phenotypes, while a second wave expanding from day 15 to 37 was biased towards CD4+.

Here the chain combines TRBV29-1 and TRBJ2-5; TRBD2 fits 9 bases in the junction. The TCR sequence derives from an adult woman who had mild COVID-19 (a few samples of this study predate the infection). The sample titles of this study are shuffled in the database, so cell type and time point are left out; the donor was told from shared clones. Sequencing used PBMCs or a T cell subset sorted from them (not recorded which). The CDR3 protein: CSARSGSGKETQYF. The bases are TGCAGCGCCCGTAGCGGGAGTGGCAAAGAGACCCAGTACTTC.